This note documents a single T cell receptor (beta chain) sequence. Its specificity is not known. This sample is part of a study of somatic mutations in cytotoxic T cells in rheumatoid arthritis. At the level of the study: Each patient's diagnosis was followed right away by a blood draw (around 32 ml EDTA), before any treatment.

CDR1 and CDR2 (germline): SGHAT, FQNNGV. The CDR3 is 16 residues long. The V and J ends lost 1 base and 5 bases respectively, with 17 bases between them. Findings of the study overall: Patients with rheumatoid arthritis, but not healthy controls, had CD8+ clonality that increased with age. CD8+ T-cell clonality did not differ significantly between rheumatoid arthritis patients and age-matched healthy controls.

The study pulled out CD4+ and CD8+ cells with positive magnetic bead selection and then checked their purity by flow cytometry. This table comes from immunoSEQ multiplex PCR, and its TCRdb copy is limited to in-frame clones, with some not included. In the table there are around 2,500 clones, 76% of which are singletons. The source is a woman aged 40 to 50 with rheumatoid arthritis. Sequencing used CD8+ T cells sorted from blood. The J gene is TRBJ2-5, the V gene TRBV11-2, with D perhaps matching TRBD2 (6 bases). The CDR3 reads CASSLGLIRRDETQYF. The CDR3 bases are TGTGCCAGCAGCTTAGGACTAATCAGGCGGGACGAGACCCAGTACTTC.